Listed below are T cell receptor beta chains from one sample, sequenced in a study of blood T cell repertoires in COVID-19. The data were produced by immunoSEQ multiplex PCR, yet TCRdb's version contains in-frame clones alone and is incomplete. Of 95,000 to 100,000 clones listed, approximately 90% were seen once; the top ten hold 15% to 20%. The sequenced sample consisted of peripheral blood. These receptors were collected from a man aged 50-59 years with acute or convalescent COVID-19. The CDR3 runs from the conserved cysteine through the conserved F or W. Each record gives: clone size, D gene, V gene, J gene, CDR3 protein, CDR3 DNA. The D gene is left open where the match is weak. Not all rows give a size; the values are once, few, many and, for expanded clones, a class.

-	-	TRBV5-1	TRBJ1-4	CASSLAVGDEKLFF	TGCGCCAGCAGCTTGGCGGTAGGGGATGAAAAACTGTTTTTT
-	TRBD1	TRBV11-3	TRBJ2-1	CASSTGGQGGRVEQFF	TGTGCCAGCAGCACCGGGGGACAGGGGGGACGTGTTGAGCAGTTCTTC
-	-	TRBV19	TRBJ1-4	CASTGQIAEKLFF	TGTGCCAGCACCGGACAGATAGCTGAAAAACTGTTTTTT
once	-	TRBV6-1	TRBJ2-7	CASSENQKITYEQYF	TGTGCCAGCAGTGAAAATCAGAAGATAACCTACGAGCAGTACTTC
-	-	TRBV4-2	TRBJ1-2	CASSQDRGEYGYTF	TGTGCCAGCAGCCAAGATCGGGGGGAGTATGGCTACACCTTC
-	-	TRBV28	TRBJ1-4	CASSYPGRVKDEKLFF	TGTGCCAGCAGTTACCCGGGAAGGGTCAAGGATGAAAAACTGTTTTTT
-	TRBD1	TRBV19	TRBJ1-5	CASLGQGPNQPQHF	TGTGCCAGCCTGGGACAGGGCCCAAATCAGCCCCAGCATTTT
-	-	TRBV19	TRBJ2-7	CASSIAATRSYEQYF	TGTGCCAGTAGTATAGCCGCCACTAGGTCCTACGAGCAGTACTTC
once	TRBD1	TRBV18	TRBJ1-5	CASSRDRGTNQPQHF	TGTGCCAGCTCACGGGACAGGGGGACGAATCAGCCCCAGCATTTT
-	-	TRBV7-8	TRBJ1-5	CASSLQGNQPQHF	TGTGCCAGCAGCCTTCAGGGGAACCAGCCCCAGCATTTT
-	TRBD1	TRBV29-1	TRBJ2-1	CSVQGATYNEQFF	TGCAGCGTGCAGGGGGCTACCTACAATGAGCAGTTCTTC
-	-	TRBV25-1	TRBJ1-6	CASSEWEQASHNSPLHF	TGTGCCAGCAGTGAATGGGAGCAGGCCAGCCATAATTCACCCCTCCACTTT
-	-	TRBV10-1	TRBJ1-1	CASTPGMNTEAFF	TGCGCCAGCACACCAGGAATGAACACTGAAGCTTTCTTT
once	-	TRBV4-2	TRBJ1-2	CASSQAENQGTYGYTF	TGTGCCAGCAGCCAAGCGGAAAACCAGGGGACCTATGGCTACACCTTC
-	TRBD1	TRBV15	TRBJ1-6	CATSKDRGQGLTNSPLHF	TGTGCCACCAGCAAGGATAGAGGACAGGGCCTCACCAATTCACCCCTCCACTTT
once	-	TRBV9	TRBJ2-5	CASSLDSLQETQYF	TGTGCCAGCAGTTTAGACAGCCTCCAAGAGACCCAGTACTTC
-	TRBD2	TRBV9	TRBJ2-2	CASSVGLAGRNTGELFF	TGTGCCAGCAGCGTCGGATTAGCGGGGAGGAACACCGGGGAGCTGTTTTTT
-	TRBD1	TRBV5-1	TRBJ2-6	CASSPDRVRSGANVLTF	TGCGCCAGCAGCCCGGACAGGGTTCGCTCTGGGGCCAACGTCCTGACTTTC
-	-	TRBV6-5	TRBJ1-6	CASRPPGPFNSPLHF	TGTGCCAGCAGGCCGCCGGGTCCCTTTAATTCACCCCTCCACTTT
-	-	TRBV2	TRBJ2-2	CASSEVNSGLTGELFF	TGTGCCAGCAGTGAAGTGAATAGCGGACTCACCGGGGAGCTGTTTTTT
-	TRBD1	TRBV7-2	TRBJ1-2	CASSSRQGAPTNYGYTF	TGTGCCAGCAGCTCTAGGCAGGGGGCGCCTACTAACTATGGCTACACCTTC
-	TRBD2	TRBV7-7	TRBJ2-2	CASSSRGGLGNTGELFF	TGTGCCAGCAGCTCCCGGGGGGGCCTAGGGAACACCGGGGAGCTGTTTTTT
-	-	TRBV12-3/TRBV12-4	TRBJ2-7	CASSLPGTGEQYF	TGTGCCAGCAGTTTACCCGGCACGGGGGAGCAGTACTTC
-	TRBD1	TRBV15	TRBJ2-1	CATSRELPGQPRNEQFF	TGTGCCACCAGCAGAGAGCTTCCGGGACAGCCTCGGAATGAGCAGTTCTTC
-	TRBD1	TRBV6-1	TRBJ1-6	CASSAGQEAYWSPLHF	TGTGCCAGCAGTGCAGGACAGGAGGCATATTGGTCACCCCTCCACTTT
-	TRBD1	TRBV11-2	TRBJ1-2	CASSNYPDRGRNYGYTF	TGTGCCAGCAGCAACTACCCTGACAGGGGGCGGAACTATGGCTACACCTTC
-	-	TRBV7-2	TRBJ1-2	CASSFTGSGYTF	TGTGCCAGCAGCTTTACAGGGTCCGGCTACACCTTC
-	-	TRBV2	TRBJ2-4	CASSEQVIQYF	TGTGCCAGCAGTGAACAGGTCATTCAGTACTTC
-	-	TRBV6-5	TRBJ1-1	CASSSRGDGGAFF	TGTGCCAGCAGCTCAAGGGGAGATGGAGGGGCTTTCTTT
-	-	TRBV7-2	TRBJ1-5	CASSSYGRQPNQPQHF	TGTGCCAGCAGCTCGTACGGGCGACAGCCAAATCAGCCCCAGCATTTT
-	TRBD1	TRBV7-8	TRBJ1-6	CASSLGAGGMNSPLHF	TGTGCCAGCAGCTTAGGGGCAGGGGGGATGAATTCACCCCTCCACTTT
-	-	TRBV18	TRBJ1-1	CASSPPEGSTEAFF	TGTGCCAGCTCACCACCCGAGGGAAGCACTGAAGCTTTCTTT
-	TRBD1	TRBV14	TRBJ2-6	CASSRQGLSNVLTF	TGTGCCAGCAGCCGACAGGGTCTATCCAACGTCCTGACTTTC
-	-	TRBV28	TRBJ2-7	CASRRQASYEQYF	TGTGCCAGCAGGAGACAGGCCTCCTACGAGCAGTACTTC
-	-	TRBV6-5	TRBJ2-3	CASRPFRGSTDTQYF	TGTGCCAGCAGACCTTTTCGGGGAAGCACAGATACGCAGTATTTT
once	-	TRBV19	TRBJ1-2	CASSSLGTHQTLYGYTF	TGTGCCAGTAGTTCTCTAGGGACACATCAAACCCTCTATGGCTACACCTTC
-	-	TRBV12-3/TRBV12-4	TRBJ1-5	CASSITSQPQHF	TGTGCCAGCAGTATCACAAGTCAGCCCCAGCATTTT
-	TRBD1	TRBV5-4	TRBJ2-7	CASSVTTGTGFYEQYF	TGTGCCAGCAGCGTCACTACCGGGACAGGGTTTTACGAGCAGTACTTC
-	-	TRBV5-5	TRBJ1-2	CASLAPGSPYGYTF	TGTGCCAGCCTAGCCCCGGGGTCCCCCTATGGCTACACCTTC
-	-	TRBV6-1	TRBJ1-1	CASSESFGVNTEAFF	TGTGCCAGCAGTGAGAGTTTCGGTGTGAACACTGAAGCTTTCTTT
-	-	TRBV30	TRBJ1-6	CAWTSNSPLHF	TGTGCCTGGACTTCCAATTCACCCCTCCACTTT
-	TRBD2	TRBV28	TRBJ2-2	CASSGRDAANTGELFF	TGTGCCAGCAGTGGGAGGGACGCCGCGAACACCGGGGAGCTGTTTTTT
-	-	TRBV11-2	TRBJ1-6	CASRGQQGSSPLHF	TGTGCCAGCAGGGGTCAGCAGGGTAGTTCACCCCTCCACTTT
once	-	TRBV5-5	TRBJ2-5	CASSDARTGREETQYF	TGTGCCAGCAGCGACGCCCGGACAGGGAGGGAAGAGACCCAGTACTTC